The source of this TCR beta chain is a study of blood T cell repertoires in COVID-19. Study details: The cDNA or gDNA used as material had been derived from T cells, B-cell-depleted T cells, or PBMCs.

This CDR3 contains 15 residues. V was shortened by 1 base and J by 1 base, with 8 bases between the two germline ends. CDR1 and CDR2 from the germline V gene are SGHNT and YENEEA. TCRdb's table, derived via immunoSEQ multiplex PCR, lists solely in-frame clones and lacks some. The sample holds about 99,000 clones; roughly 82% are singletons and the top ten take 26%. The chain couples TRBV11-3 to TRBJ2-4; possibly TRBD1 for D (6 bases). The sequenced sample was peripheral blood. The source is a man in his 60s with acute or convalescent COVID-19. DNA for the CDR3: TGTGCCAGCAGCTTAGGGCAGGGGGCCAAAAACATTCAGTACTTC. As protein: CASSLGQGAKNIQYF.